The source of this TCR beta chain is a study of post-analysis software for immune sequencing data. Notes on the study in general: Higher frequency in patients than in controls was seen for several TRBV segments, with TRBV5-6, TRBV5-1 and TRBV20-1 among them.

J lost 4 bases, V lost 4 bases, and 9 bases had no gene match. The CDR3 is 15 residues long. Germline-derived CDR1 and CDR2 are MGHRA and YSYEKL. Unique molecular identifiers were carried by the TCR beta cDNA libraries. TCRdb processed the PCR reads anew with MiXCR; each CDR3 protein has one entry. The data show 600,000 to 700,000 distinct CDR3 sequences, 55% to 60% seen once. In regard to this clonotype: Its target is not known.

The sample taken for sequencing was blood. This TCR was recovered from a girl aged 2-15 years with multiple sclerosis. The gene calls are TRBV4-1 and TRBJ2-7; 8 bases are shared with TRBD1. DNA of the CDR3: TGCGCCAGCAGCCCGCTCCGACAGGGGTCGTACGAGCAGTACTTC. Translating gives CASSPLRQGSYEQYF.